The 25 T cell receptor beta chains listed next were all sequenced from one sample in a study of blood T cells in healthy people across ages. Primers used in a second PCR of about 6 to 11 cycles were a sample-barcoded 5' primer and a J-beta primer mix. TCRdb used MiXCR to reprocess the 5' RACE reads, holding one entry per CDR3 protein. Among hundreds of thousands of distinct CDR3 sequences, over 40% were seen once, and the ten largest hold roughly 13%. Sequenced: blood. These receptors were collected from an elderly woman in good health.

This chain connects TRBV7-9 to TRBJ2-1, with TRBD1 identical over 7 bases. The CDR3 has 14 amino acids. CDR1 is SEHNR, CDR2 FQNEAQ, per germline (reference sequence). V was clipped by 1 base and J by 6 bases; unmatched bases: 3. Written as DNA, the CDR3 is TGTGCCAGCAGCTTAGTGACAGGGACCAATGAGCAGTTCTTC. It yields the protein CASSLVTGTNEQFF.

The rearrangement joins TRBV11-2 to TRBJ2-3; D gene ambiguous. The CDR3 is 11 residues long. The germline gives CDR1 SGHAT, CDR2 FQNNGV. V was pared by 5 bases and J by 8 bases, with 8 bases between. The DNA of the CDR3 is TGTGCCAGCAGCCCCCGGGCTACGCAGTATTTT. This translates into CASSPRATQYF.

To note about this clonotype: This clone may be a read error of a much larger clone one base away. The rearrangement uses TRBV7-3 and TRBJ2-3, with no clear D. The CDR3 runs to 15 residues. Per the germline V gene, CDR1 is SGHTA and CDR2 is FQGTGA. CDR3 sequence: CAGSLKYRSTDTQYF. CDR3 nucleotide sequence: TGTGCCGGCAGCTTAAAGTACAGATCCACAGATACGCAGTATTTT.

V is TRBV7-9 and J is TRBJ1-1; 7 bases align to TRBD1. The length of the CDR3 is 16 residues. J was trimmed by 4 bases and V by 5 bases; bases with no gene match: 13. From germline, CDR1 is SEHNR and CDR2 FQNEAQ (reference sequence). CDR3 nucleotide sequence: TGTGCCAGCAGCATAGGACAGGTCCCGGAGGGCACTGAAGCTTTCTTT. The encoded protein is CASSIGQVPEGTEAFF.

The genes are TRBV20-1 and TRBJ1-1; 11 bases agree with TRBD1. The CDR3 is made up of 15 amino acids. Germline trimming cut 0 bases from V and 5 bases from J; bases unmatched to any gene: 5. Germline assignment: CDR1 DFQATT and CDR2 SNEGSKA (reference sequence). The DNA of the CDR3 is TGCAGTGCTAGAGATAGGGGACAGGGGGGGACTGAAGCTTTCTTT. Protein product: CSARDRGQGGTEAFF.

This clonotype was detected ten times or more. This chain links TRBV20-1 with TRBJ1-5; D ambiguous. This CDR3 has 18 amino acids. CDR1 is DFQATT, CDR2 SNEGSKA, per germline (reference sequence). The V and J ends lost 6 bases and 0 bases respectively, with 24 bases between them. This chain's CDR3 is CSAPRKHGASYSNQPQHF. CDR3 sequence (DNA): TGCAGTGCCCCAAGGAAGCACGGCGCTAGTTATAGCAATCAGCCCCAGCATTTT.

Details on this clonotype: A single base separates this from a much larger clone, so it may be a read error. The chain carries TRBV4-1 and TRBJ2-7; no firm D call. Gene TRBJ2-5 matches the end of the DNA better, so the J call may be wrong. The CDR3 contains 15 residues. Germline values: CDR1 MGHRA, CDR2 YSYEKL. The CDR3 is CASSQDEGLWETQYF. CDR3 coding DNA: TGCGCCAGCAGCCAAGATGAAGGGTTGTGGGAGACCCAGTACTTC.

This clonotype has a handful of counts. The chain joins TRBV9 to TRBJ2-3, with D unclear. Trimming removed 3 bases at V and 6 bases at J, with 14 bases between. Germline CDR1 is SGDLS and CDR2 is YYNGEE. This CDR3 spans 14 amino acids. The CDR3 region is CASSERPPLDTQYF. Written as DNA, the CDR3 is TGTGCCAGCAGCGAAAGGCCCCCCTTGGATACGCAGTATTTT.

This clonotype was recorded many times. The rearrangement uses TRBV12-3 or TRBV12-4 and TRBJ1-6; tentatively, D is TRBD1 (5 bases). V lost 6 bases, J lost 7 bases, and 19 bases lay in between. The CDR3 is 16 residues long. The CDR3, as DNA: TGTGCCAGCAGCTCCGACGGGACTTTGGGGAATTCACCCCTCCACTTT. Its translation is CASSSDGTLGNSPLHF.

This clonotype was observed many times. This CDR3 reads CASSYSRTEEKLFF. The CDR3 bases are TGTGCCAGCAGTTACTCAAGGACGGAAGAAAAACTGTTTTTT. This chain connects TRBV6-5 to TRBJ1-4, with D uncertain. Trimming removed 0 bases from V and 8 bases from J, with 10 bases in between. Germline assignment: CDR1 MNHEY and CDR2 SVGAGI. This CDR3 has 14 amino acids.

The rearrangement links TRBV10-3 to TRBJ2-3; no firm D call. Trimming shortened V by 3 bases and J by 1 base, and 8 bases separated the two germline ends. The length of the CDR3 is 14 residues. Germline loops: CDR1 ENHRY, CDR2 SYGVKD. The CDR3 DNA follows: TGTGCCATCAGTGACGCTAGGGGCACAGATACGCAGTATTTT. It is translated as CAISDARGTDTQYF.

As to this clonotype: A clone one base away is much larger, so this may be a read error. The rearrangement uses TRBV20-1 and TRBJ2-1, with D possibly being TRBD1 or TRBD2 (5 bases each). The CDR3 is made up of 12 amino acids. Germline CDR1 reads DFQATT; CDR2 reads SNEGSKA (reference sequence). The CDR3 protein is CSASPGANEQFF. The CDR3 bases are TGCAGCGCATCCCCCGGGGCCAATGAGCAGTTCTTC.

In regard to this clonotype: This may stem from a read error, because a much larger clone lies one nucleotide away. This sequence joins TRBV24-1 and TRBJ2-7; possibly TRBD1 for D (6 bases). The tail of the sequence fits TRBJ2-5 better, so the J call may be wrong. The CDR3 has 15 residues. CDR1 KGHDR and CDR2 SFDVKD come from the germline V gene. The CDR3 sequence is CATSDDRTSGETQYF. The DNA for the CDR3 is TGTGCCACCAGTGATGACAGGACATCGGGGGAGACCCAGTACTTC.

This clonotype was counted many times. CDR3 residues: CASSQDRGGAIDEQFF. The CDR3 nucleotides read TGCGCCAGCAGCCAAGACCGGGGGGGGGCAATCGATGAGCAGTTCTTC. This chain uses TRBV4-1 with TRBJ2-1; 8 bases agree with TRBD2. The germline CDR1 and CDR2 sequences are MGHRA and YSYEKL. This CDR3 is 16 amino acids long. Trimming at V came to 0 bases and at J to 8 bases, leaving 9 bases not matched to a gene.

This clonotype appeared a few times. The chain recombines TRBV7-2 with TRBJ1-1; no reliable D call. Per germline, CDR1 SGHTA and CDR2 FQGNSA. CDR3 length equals 14 residues. Trimming removed 4 bases from V and 3 bases from J, with 12 bases in between. Here the CDR3 reads CASSSLGIDTEAFF. DNA for the CDR3: TGTGCCAGCAGCTCGCTAGGGATAGACACTGAAGCTTTCTTT. Full variable domain (rest looked up from reference TRBV7-2 and TRBJ1-1): GAGVSQSPSNKVTEKGKDVELRCDPISGHTALYWYRQSLGQGLEFLIYFQGNSAPDKSGLPSDRFSAERTGGSVSTLTIQRTQQEDSAVYLCASSSLGIDTEAFFGQGTRLTVV.

In this sample, this clonotype turned up once. This chain connects TRBV28 to TRBJ2-3; D ambiguous. Germline V CDR1 and CDR2: MDHEN, SYDVKM. The CDR3 length is 14 residues. V was pared by 2 bases and J by 5 bases, with 11 bases between. This chain's CDR3 is CASSLRFVGDTQYF. The CDR3 coding sequence is TGTGCCAGCAGTTTAAGATTCGTAGGAGATACGCAGTATTTT.

The chain couples TRBV6-6 to TRBJ2-7; 7 positions match TRBD1. J gave up 4 bases and V 2 bases, and 2 bases lay outside the gene matches. CDR1 is MNHNY, CDR2 SVGAGI, per germline (reference sequence). This CDR3 comprises 13 residues. Here the CDR3 reads CASSYGRGYEQYF. For the CDR3, the DNA is TGTGCCAGCAGTTACGGCAGGGGGTACGAGCAGTACTTC.

This clonotype has a single count. This chain links TRBV7-6 with TRBJ2-1, with D perhaps TRBD1 (6 bases). The germline V gene has CDR1 SGHVS and CDR2 FNYEAQ. CDR3 length: 13 amino acids. V was trimmed by 5 bases and J by 14 bases, leaving 19 bases between them. CDR3 in amino acids: CASSVGQPSVEFF. CDR3 sequence (DNA): TGTGCCAGCAGCGTAGGACAGCCATCTGTTGAGTTCTTC. Full variable domain (missing parts from reference TRBV7-6 and TRBJ2-1): GAGVSQSPRYKVTKRGQDVALRCDPISGHVSLYWYRQALGQGPEFLTYFNYEAQQDKSGLPNDRFSAERPEGSISTLTIQRTEQRDSAMYRCASSVGQPSVEFFGPGTRLTVL.

The V and J genes are TRBV28 and TRBJ1-2, with 9 bases fitting TRBD1. The trim removed 2 bases at V and 6 bases at J, leaving 1 base unmatched. Looked up from germline, CDR1 is MDHEN and CDR2 is SYDVKM. This CDR3 spans 13 amino acids. CDR3 in amino acids: CASSLNRGHGYTF. The CDR3 DNA follows: TGTGCCAGCAGTTTAAACAGGGGGCATGGCTACACCTTC.

In its sample, this clonotype was seen many times. V gene TRBV4-1 combines with J gene TRBJ1-6; TRBD1 is a possible D gene (5 bases). This CDR3 comprises 16 residues. V shed 2 bases and J shed 9 bases, with 17 bases lying between them. Germline V gene lookup returns CDR1 MGHRA and CDR2 YSYEKL. CDR3 amino acids: CASSQHGALSSSPLHF. The DNA of the CDR3 is TGCGCCAGCAGCCAACACGGGGCTCTTTCGAGTTCACCCCTCCACTTT.

The chain carries TRBV14 and TRBJ2-2; D unclear. Germline CDR1 SGHDN, CDR2 FVKESK. The CDR3 sequence is 15 residues long. The V and J ends lost 4 bases and 4 bases respectively, with 13 bases between them. The CDR3 spells CASSRSGPSTGELFF. The CDR3 nucleotides are TGTGCCAGCAGCCGGTCGGGTCCTTCCACCGGGGAGCTGTTTTTT.

This clonotype was detected many times. V usage is TRBV27 and J usage is TRBJ2-5; 7 nucleotides align to TRBD2. The V gene end was trimmed by 8 bases and the J gene end by 0 bases; junction bases not matched to a gene: 3. This CDR3 is 13 amino acids long. Germline CDR1 MNHEY, CDR2 SMNVEV (reference sequence). CDR3 loop: CASGGVYQETQYF. In DNA, the CDR3 is TGTGCCAGCGGGGGGGTGTACCAAGAGACCCAGTACTTC.

The chain has TRBV29-1 and TRBJ2-6; D possibly corresponds to TRBD1 (5 bases). The CDR3 consists of 15 residues. V gave up 1 base and J gave up 1 base, with 8 bases separating them. CDR1 is SQVTM, CDR2 ANQGSEA, per germline. The CDR3, as DNA: TGCAGCGTTGAAGGGGGCCTATCTGGGGCCAACGTCCTGACTTTC. It encodes CSVEGGLSGANVLTF.

This clonotype was seen ten or more times. The rearrangement links TRBV12-3 or TRBV12-4 to TRBJ2-1; D ambiguous. V was pared by 6 bases and J by 9 bases, with 18 bases between. The CDR3 extends over 14 amino acids. DNA for the CDR3: TGTGCCAGCAGCGCCGAAGTTCTGTATGGTGAGCAGTTCTTC. Protein sequence: CASSAEVLYGEQFF.

Points on this clonotype: A much more abundant neighbour one base away suggests this may be a read error. The V and J genes are TRBV9 and TRBJ2-1; 8 bases align to TRBD1. Near its end, the DNA agrees better with TRBJ2-7, so the J call may be wrong. The germline gives CDR1 SGDLS, CDR2 YYNGEE. The CDR3 has 15 residues. CDR3 bases: TGTGCCAGCAGCCCCCCGGACAGGGCCTACAATGAGCAGTACTTC. Translated, it gives CASSPPDRAYNEQYF.